The clone carrying this T cell receptor beta chain occurred once. Antigen: not known. This CDR3 spans 14 amino acids. The germline V gene encodes CDR1 MNHEY and CDR2 SMNVEV (reference sequence). V gave up 8 bases and J gave up 10 bases; unmatched junction bases: 11. CD8 cells classed as naive were CD45RO-negative and positively selected for CCR7, excluding terminally differentiated effector memory CD45RA+ cells. All donors were healthy HIV-negative adults lacking recent acute infections or vaccinations. The data originate from a study of shared clonotypes between healthy human individuals. Study-wide results and limits: Non-shared clonotypes were found to have lower generation probabilities than the clonotypes that were shared by all four of the sorted-subset donors. Sharing across four donors was highest in naive CD4 (approximately 5%) and lowest in memory CD8 (approximately 0.4%). Compared with memory subsets, naive subsets generally had larger estimated richness.

Sequenced by immunoSEQ multiplex PCR; TCRdb stores in-frame clones only, minus some. The table records about 2.1 million clones, 80% to 95% of them present only once. The specimen was naive CD8+ T cells from PBMCs. The chain recombines TRBV27 with TRBJ1-4, with 9 bases that match TRBD1. The origin of this receptor is a man younger than 30 in good health. Some clones in this sample may be carry-over from other donors' samples. The DNA for the CDR3 is TGTGCCAGCGGAAACCGGGACAGGGATGGAAAACTGTTTTTT. Its translation: CASGNRDRDGKLFF.